The 8 T cell receptor beta chains below were found in one sample sequenced in a study of brain T cells in children with intractable seizures. TCRdb keeps only in-frame clones here, not all; method: immunoSEQ multiplex PCR. The table lists approximately 40,000 clones, about nine tenths of them singletons, with about 6% in the top ten. The sample here was peripheral blood, taken at surgery. These receptors were obtained from a girl aged 2 to 10 with tuberous sclerosis and intractable seizures.

The V call is TRBV19, the J call TRBJ2-3; D possibly matches TRBD1 or TRBD2 (5 bases each). V lost 7 bases and J lost 0, with 14 bases in between. The germline CDR1 and CDR2 sequences are LNHDA and SQIVND (reference sequence). This CDR3 has 15 amino acids. This CDR3 is CASTRDGPSTDTQYF. The CDR3, as DNA: TGTGCCAGTACCCGGGACGGTCCTAGCACAGATACGCAGTATTTT.

The chain is built from TRBV6-1 and TRBJ1-3; the D gene is possibly TRBD1 (5 bases). Germline V gene data show CDR1 as MNHNS and CDR2 as SASEGT. CDR3 size: 18 residues. Trimming removed 0 bases from V and 1 base from J, with 16 bases in between. CDR3 residues: CASSEATSQGVSGNTIYF. Written as DNA, the CDR3 is TGTGCCAGCAGTGAAGCGACGTCCCAGGGAGTATCTGGAAACACCATATATTTT.

This clone was recorded once. The chain couples TRBV5-6 to TRBJ2-5; TRBD1 matches 11 bases. Germline CDR1 is SGHDT and CDR2 is YYEEEE. The CDR3 spans 15 residues. Trimming removed 1 base from V and 5 bases from J; junction bases left unmatched: 4. The CDR3: CASSLTGTGGETQYF. The DNA for the CDR3 is TGTGCCAGCAGCTTGACCGGGACAGGGGGGGAGACCCAGTACTTC.

This chain joins TRBV5-1 and TRBJ2-2, with D maybe TRBD2 (6 bases). Deletions cut 3 bases from V and 1 base from J, with 10 bases between. Germline CDR1 SGHRS, CDR2 YFSETQ. The CDR3 is made up of 15 amino acids. The DNA for the CDR3 is TGCGCCAGCAGCTGGCGGGGTCAGAACACCGGGGAGCTGTTTTTT. Its translation is CASSWRGQNTGELFF.

The chain links TRBV6-5 to TRBJ2-2; TRBD2 aligns across 10 bases. V lost 4 bases to trimming and J lost 1 base; unmatched junction nucleotides: 3. The CDR3 sequence is 16 residues long. Germline loops: CDR1 MNHEY, CDR2 SVGAGI. The CDR3 sequence: CASSLLAGGNTGELFF. Written as DNA, the CDR3 is TGTGCCAGCAGTTTATTAGCGGGGGGGAACACCGGGGAGCTGTTTTTT.

The DNA of the CDR3 is TGTGCCAGCAGTGTTCGGACAGGAATTGCCGGGGAGCTGTTTTTT. Its translation is CASSVRTGIAGELFF. V gene TRBV2 combines with J gene TRBJ2-2, with 7 bases that match TRBD1. Germline-derived CDR1 and CDR2 are SNHLY and FYNNEI. After removal of 4 bases from V and 6 bases from J, the junction contained 8 bases not matched to a gene. The CDR3 has 15 residues.

This clone was detected only once. The J gene is TRBJ1-2, the V gene TRBV27; perhaps TRBD1 as D (5 bases). The germline V and J ends were trimmed by 5 bases and 5 bases, with 15 bases remaining between them. CDR3 length equals 14 residues. Germline V lookup: CDR1 MNHEY, CDR2 SMNVEV (reference sequence). In nucleotides, the CDR3 is TGTGCCAGCAGTCCGCCGGGACGGATATATGGCTACACCTTC. Translating gives CASSPPGRIYGYTF.

The rearrangement links TRBV27 to TRBJ1-6; D is perhaps TRBD1 (5 bases). Germline V gives CDR1 MNHEY, CDR2 SMNVEV (reference sequence). This CDR3 has 13 residues. V was cut by 4 bases and J by 7 bases, with 8 bases left in between. This CDR3 is CASSSGPNSPLHF. CDR3 bases: TGTGCCAGCAGTTCGGGGCCGAATTCACCCCTCCACTTT.